The 21 T cell receptor beta chains below all came from one sample that was sequenced in a study of low-dose radiotherapy and immunotherapy resistance in tumors. Specified time point: after trial treatment. The sample's treatment: LDRT plus nivolumab, ipilimumab, low-dose cyclophosphamide and aspirin (RACIN trial). Primers used for first-strand cDNA, a TRAV- and TRBV-specific set, covered both alpha and beta chains. PCR amplification of the TCRs was performed with Phusion for approximately 20 PCR cycles, and it relied on a constant-region primer together with a V-primer adapter. In TCRdb, the reads were re-called with MiXCR into one record per CDR3 protein. This table holds roughly 100,000 distinct CDR3 sequences, roughly 20% found once. The starting material was PBMCs, obtained after low-dose radiotherapy plus immunotherapy. These receptors were taken from a male donor with prostate cancer.

This clonotype was picked up many times. The chain links TRBV29-1 to TRBJ1-5, with 7 bases aligning to TRBD1. The CDR3 sequence is 13 residues long. J lost 0 bases, V lost 4 bases, and 0 bases had no gene match. Germline V gene data show CDR1 as SQVTM and CDR2 as ANQGSEA. In nucleotides, the CDR3 is TGCAGCGTTGCAGGGGGTAGCAATCAGCCCCAGCATTTT. Amino acid sequence: CSVAGGSNQPQHF.

This clonotype was picked up many times. The chain employs TRBV20-1 and TRBJ2-1; weak D call: TRBD2 (5 bases). The germline gives CDR1 DFQATT, CDR2 SNEGSKA (reference sequence). V gave up 3 bases and J gave up 8 bases, with 11 bases separating them. The CDR3 runs to 12 residues. This CDR3 is CSASVRRDEQFF. In nucleotides, the CDR3 is TGCAGTGCTAGCGTTCGGCGGGATGAGCAGTTCTTC.

In its sample, this clonotype was seen a few times. The chain couples TRBV11-2 to TRBJ1-2; maybe TRBD1 (6 bases). Germline-derived CDR1 and CDR2 are SGHAT and FQNNGV. Trimming pared 5 bases from V and 4 bases from J, leaving 14 bases between. The CDR3 covers 14 residues. Here the CDR3 reads CASSQGTGTYGYTF. CDR3 nucleotide sequence: TGTGCCAGCAGCCAAGGTACAGGGACCTATGGCTACACCTTC. The variable domain in full, completed from reference TRBV11-2 and TRBJ1-2, reads EAGVAQSPRYKIIEKRQSVAFWCNPISGHATLYWYQQILGQGPKLLIQFQNNGVVDDSQLPKDRFSAERLKGVDSTLKIQPAKLEDSAVYLCASSQGTGTYGYTFGSGTRLTVV.

There are many counts of this clonotype. The chain uses TRBV6-6 and TRBJ2-6, with 9 bases aligning to TRBD1. Germline V gene sequence: CDR1 MNHNY, CDR2 SVGAGI (reference sequence). The junction had 13 bases not matched to a gene; V was cut back by 6 bases and J by 1 base. The CDR3 consists of 19 residues. The CDR3 region has the DNA TGTGCCAGCAGGGGACCGGGACAGGGAGTGCGATCTGGGGCCAACGTCCTGACTTTC. Residues: CASRGPGQGVRSGANVLTF.

V and J are TRBV3-1 and TRBJ1-1; D ambiguous. V gave up 3 bases and J gave up 0 bases, with 8 bases separating them. The CDR3 length is 14 residues. Germline V gives CDR1 LGHDT, CDR2 YNNKEL (reference sequence). CDR3 protein: CASSQGSLNTEAFF. As DNA, the CDR3 is TGTGCCAGCAGCCAGGGCAGCCTGAACACTGAAGCTTTCTTT.

In its sample, this clonotype was seen many times. The rearrangement links TRBV7-9 to TRBJ2-3; D might be TRBD2 (5 bases). This CDR3 has 13 residues. Germline V gene lookup returns CDR1 SEHNR and CDR2 FQNEAQ (reference sequence). V was clipped by 5 bases and J by 10 bases, with 16 bases between them. CDR3 sequence reads: CASSPRGPAAQYF. CDR3 DNA sequence: TGTGCCAGCAGCCCCCGAGGCCCAGCGGCGCAGTATTTT. Looking up the rest from reference TRBV7-9 and TRBJ2-3 gives the full variable domain: DTGVSQNPRHKITKRGQNVTFRCDPISEHNRLYWYRQTLGQGPEFLTYFQNEAQLEKSRLLSDRFSAERPKGSFSTLEIQRTEQGDSAMYLCASSPRGPAAQYFGPGTRLTVL.

This clonotype was counted between two and nine times. The chain combines TRBV2 with TRBJ1-2, with D unclear. From germline, CDR1 is SNHLY and CDR2 FYNNEI. Trimming left V 2 bases short and J 4 bases short, with 11 bases between. CDR3 length: 14 residues. CDR3 coding DNA: TGTGCCAGCAGTGAACTGACGGCTCGCTATGGCTACACCTTC. Translating it yields CASSELTARYGYTF.

V and J are TRBV4-1 and TRBJ2-7; D may match TRBD1 or TRBD2 (5 bases each). Looked up from germline, CDR1 is MGHRA and CDR2 is YSYEKL. Trimming left V 0 bases short and J 7 bases short, with 25 bases between. The CDR3 covers 18 residues. The CDR3 loop reads CASSQDGLRVPGLEEQYF. Written as DNA, the CDR3 is TGCGCCAGCAGCCAAGACGGCCTTCGGGTCCCGGGGCTGGAGGAGCAGTACTTC.

V gene TRBV12-3 or TRBV12-4 combines with J gene TRBJ2-1; 10 bases match TRBD2. The CDR3 runs 13 residues. V was clipped by 5 bases and J by 7 bases; unmatched bases: 2. CDR3 DNA sequence: TGTGCCAGCAGTAGCGGGGGGGCGAATGAGCAGTTCTTC. Protein: CASSSGGANEQFF.

Many counts were recorded for this clonotype. The V call is TRBV5-1, the J call TRBJ1-4; TRBD1 is a possible D gene (6 bases). V lost 4 bases, J lost 7 bases, and 20 bases lay in between. The CDR3 consists of 16 residues. Germline-derived CDR1 and CDR2 are SGHRS and YFSETQ. DNA of the CDR3: TGCGCCAGCAGCCCCCGGAGGGGGGCGGTAGGTGAAAAACTGTTTTTT. It translates to CASSPRRGAVGEKLFF. Full variable domain (missing parts from reference TRBV5-1 and TRBJ1-4): KAGVTQTPRYLIKTRGQQVTLSCSPISGHRSVSWYQQTPGQGLQFLFEYFSETQRNKGNFPGRFSGRQFSNSRSEMNVSTLELGDSALYLCASSPRRGAVGEKLFFGSGTQLSVL.

This clonotype appeared once. With only one base between it and a far larger clone, this is likely a read error. V gene TRBV18 combines with J gene TRBJ2-7, with D tentatively TRBD2 (5 bases). CDR3 length: 15 residues. Germline CDR1 is KGHSH and CDR2 is LQKENI. Trimming shortened V by 3 bases and J by 7 bases, and 19 bases separated the two germline ends. The CDR3 loop is CASSPDPGKYNEQYF. The CDR3, as DNA: TGTGCCAGCTCACCCGATCCCGGGAAGTACAATGAGCAGTACTTC.

The rearrangement joins TRBV19 to TRBJ2-6; TRBD1 is a possible D gene (5 bases). CDR1 and CDR2 from the germline V gene are LNHDA and SQIVND (reference sequence). This CDR3 region has 14 residues. Trimming took 5 bases from V and 4 from J, leaving 9 bases between them. The CDR3, as DNA: TGTGCCAGTAGTCACAGGTTCGGGGCCAACGTCCTGACTTTC. It encodes CASSHRFGANVLTF.

This clonotype has at least ten counts. This chain connects TRBV6-5 to TRBJ2-7; TRBD1 agrees at 7 bases. The ends lost 6 bases at V and 6 bases at J; junction bases unmatched: 8. The CDR3 has 13 amino acids. Per the germline V gene, CDR1 is MNHEY and CDR2 is SVGAGI. DNA for the CDR3: TGTGCCAGCAGCAACCCGACAGGGCGCGAGCAGTACTTC. Its translation: CASSNPTGREQYF.

Ten or more counts support this clonotype. The CDR3 spells CASSHLVATQTKETQYF. The CDR3 DNA reads as TGTGCCAGCAGCCACCTTGTTGCGACCCAGACTAAAGAGACCCAGTACTTC. This chain uses TRBV3-1 with TRBJ2-5; maybe TRBD2 (5 bases). The ends were cut back, 3 bases at V and 3 bases at J, with 20 bases in the middle. In germline, CDR1 is LGHDT, CDR2 YNNKEL (reference sequence). The CDR3 is 17 residues long.

This clonotype was counted many times. V gene TRBV25-1 combines with J gene TRBJ2-1, with TRBD1 identical over 9 bases. The length of the CDR3 is 15 residues. J gave up 5 bases and V 3 bases, and 5 bases lay outside the gene matches. Germline-derived CDR1 and CDR2 are MGHDK and SYGVNS. CDR3: CASSETTGGDNEQFF. CDR3 nucleotides: TGTGCCAGCAGTGAGACGACAGGGGGGGACAATGAGCAGTTCTTC. Supplemented by reference TRBV25-1 and TRBJ2-1, the full variable domain reads EADIYQTPRYLVIGTGKKITLECSQTMGHDKMYWYQQDPGMELHLIHYSYGVNSTEKGDLSSESTVSRIRTEHFPLTLESARPSHTSQYLCASSETTGGDNEQFFGPGTRLTVL.

This clonotype appeared many times. The V and J genes are TRBV12-3 or TRBV12-4 and TRBJ2-1; no reliable D call. Trimming stripped 6 bases from V and 3 bases from J, with 18 bases between. The CDR3 covers 16 residues. CDR3 amino acids: CASSPPRKLGYNEQFF. In nucleotides, the CDR3 is TGTGCCAGCAGCCCGCCGCGCAAGCTGGGCTACAATGAGCAGTTCTTC.

At least ten counts were recorded for this clonotype. The rearrangement links TRBV7-9 to TRBJ1-4; D not certain. Per the germline V gene, CDR1 is SEHNR and CDR2 is FQNEAQ (reference sequence). Trimming left V 5 bases short and J 8 bases short, with 6 bases between. CDR3 size: 11 residues. DNA for the CDR3: TGTGCCAGCAGCCAGAAAGAAAAACTGTTTTTT. This translates into CASSQKEKLFF.

This clonotype was seen more than once but under ten times. The rearrangement links TRBV28 to TRBJ2-2; TRBD2 aligns across 9 bases. Germline loops: CDR1 MDHEN, CDR2 SYDVKM. The CDR3 loop spans 15 amino acids. V shed 8 bases, J shed 6 bases, and the junction held 10 bases outside the gene matches. Here the CDR3 reads CASHSAGGLAGELFF. CDR3 bases: TGTGCCAGCCATTCTGCGGGGGGGCTAGCCGGGGAGCTGTTTTTT.

This clonotype was seen at least ten times. The chain uses TRBV25-1 and TRBJ2-7; TRBD2 is a possible D gene (6 bases). This CDR3 comprises 11 residues. Germline V gives CDR1 MGHDK, CDR2 SYGVNS. Trimming removed 7 bases from V and 7 bases from J, with 11 bases in between. CDR3 nucleotide sequence: TGTGCCAGCATGAGGGCGGGAGAGCAGTACTTC. Encoded protein: CASMRAGEQYF.

The V and J genes are TRBV29-1 and TRBJ2-3; 7 nucleotides line up with TRBD2. The CDR3 runs 14 residues. CDR1 SQVTM and CDR2 ANQGSEA come from the germline V gene. V shed 4 bases and J 4 bases; nucleotides not matched to a gene: 8. CDR3 in DNA: TGCAGCGTTGCAGCGGGAACTATATCAGATACGCAGTATTTT. It codes for CSVAAGTISDTQYF.

This chain connects TRBV7-8 to TRBJ2-5; D is possibly TRBD1 or TRBD2 (5 bases each). The germline V gene has CDR1 SGHVS and CDR2 FQNEAQ. Trimming left V 5 bases short and J 4 bases short, with 11 bases between. The CDR3 loop spans 13 amino acids. The CDR3 here is CASSRVGGETQYF. Written as DNA, the CDR3 is TGTGCCAGCAGCAGAGTTGGGGGAGAGACCCAGTACTTC.